Listed below are T cell receptor beta chains from one sample, sequenced in a study of blood T cell repertoires in COVID-19. Sequenced by immunoSEQ multiplex PCR; TCRdb stores in-frame clones only, minus some. The sample yields about 200,000 clones, roughly four fifths seen once. Sequencing was carried out using peripheral blood. The source is a woman of 80 years or more with COVID-19, enrolled during active disease. Each CDR3 is given with its conserved first and last residue. Fields, in order: D gene, J gene, clone size, CDR3 length, V gene, CDR3 protein, CDR3 DNA. A D gene is named only where the DNA matches it firmly. Only part of the rows carry a size: once, few, many, or a class if the clone is expanded.

NA | TRBJ2-7 | NA | 12 | TRBV2 | CASSPQGGEQYF | TGTGCCAGCAGCCCACAGGGTGGCGAGCAGTACTTC
TRBD1 | TRBJ1-5 | once | 14 | TRBV28 | CASTPETGYQPQHF | TGTGCCAGCACCCCTGAGACAGGGTATCAGCCCCAGCATTTT
TRBD1 | TRBJ1-4 | NA | 18 | TRBV19 | CASSTLRGRPATNEKLFF | TGTGCCAGTAGTACCCTCAGGGGGCGACCCGCAACTAATGAAAAACTGTTTTTT
NA | TRBJ2-3 | NA | 16 | TRBV5-4 | CASSPRHSGGTDTQYF | TGTGCCAGCAGCCCAAGACACTCCGGTGGCACAGATACGCAGTATTTT
TRBD1 | TRBJ1-2 | NA | 15 | TRBV19 | CASSTGTGGVGSYTF | TGTGCCAGTAGTACTGGGACAGGGGGCGTGGGTAGCTACACCTTC
TRBD2 | TRBJ2-7 | NA | 16 | TRBV6-2/TRBV6-3 | CASSSRLASGSYEQYF | TGTGCCAGCAGTTCCAGATTGGCTAGCGGTTCCTACGAGCAGTACTTC
TRBD1 | TRBJ1-1 | NA | 15 | TRBV18 | CASSPLGQGNTEAFF | TGTGCCAGCTCACCACTCGGACAGGGGAACACTGAAGCTTTCTTT
TRBD1 | TRBJ1-3 | NA | 19 | TRBV5-1 | CASSPGTGRIRESGNTIYF | TGCGCCAGCAGCCCCGGGACAGGTCGTATAAGGGAATCTGGAAACACCATATATTTT
NA | TRBJ2-5 | NA | 13 | TRBV6-2/TRBV6-3 | CASSYVSQETQYF | TGTGCCAGCAGTTACGTGTCTCAAGAGACCCAGTACTTC
NA | TRBJ1-1 | NA | 13 | TRBV5-8 | CASSLTGNTEAFF | TGTGCCAGCAGCTTGACAGGGAACACTGAAGCTTTCTTT
TRBD2 | TRBJ2-7 | once | 16 | TRBV6-6 | CASSWAGGDTSYEQYF | TGTGCCAGCAGTTGGGCCGGGGGGGATACTTCCTACGAGCAGTACTTC
TRBD1 | TRBJ1-2 | few | 17 | TRBV19 | CASSTGTGGVVTDGYTF | TGTGCCAGTAGTACTGGGACAGGGGGCGTTGTTACAGATGGCTACACCTTC
NA | TRBJ2-1 | NA | 16 | TRBV24-1 | CATSDPQTRSYNEQFF | TGTGCCACCAGTGACCCTCAGACTAGGTCGTACAATGAGCAGTTCTTC
NA | TRBJ1-5 | NA | 14 | TRBV27 | CASSFRGSNQPQHF | TGTGCCAGCAGTTTCCGGGGAAGCAATCAGCCCCAGCATTTT
TRBD2 | TRBJ2-7 | NA | 15 | TRBV6-5 | CASSSGIAGGYEQYF | TGTGCCAGCAGTTCCGGGATAGCGGGGGGCTACGAGCAGTACTTC
TRBD1 | TRBJ1-4 | NA | 15 | TRBV18 | CASSFRQGGDEKLFF | TGTGCCAGCTCGTTCCGACAGGGGGGTGATGAAAAACTGTTTTTT
NA | TRBJ1-5 | NA | 14 | TRBV7-8 | CASSLEGGPQPQHF | TGTGCCAGCAGCTTAGAAGGGGGTCCTCAGCCCCAGCATTTT
NA | TRBJ1-2 | NA | 14 | TRBV11-2 | CASSRGELNYGYTF | TGTGCCAGCAGCCGGGGAGAGCTTAACTATGGCTACACCTTC
TRBD1 | TRBJ1-2 | NA | 16 | TRBV5-6 | CASGVRGRLKNYGYTF | TGTGCCAGCGGGGTTAGGGGGCGGTTGAAGAACTATGGCTACACCTTC
NA | TRBJ1-6 | NA | 14 | TRBV6-5 | CASRRTQTPSPLHF | TGTGCCAGCAGAAGGACACAAACGCCTTCACCCCTCCACTTT
NA | TRBJ2-7 | NA | 15 | TRBV28 | CASSGAGWIAYEQYF | TGTGCCAGCAGTGGGGCAGGGTGGATCGCCTACGAGCAGTACTTC
TRBD1 | TRBJ1-5 | once | 15 | TRBV7-8 | CASAEYRGSNQPQHF | TGTGCCAGCGCTGAATACAGGGGAAGCAATCAGCCCCAGCATTTT
TRBD1 | TRBJ1-1 | NA | 14 | TRBV7-9 | CASSSGTGNTEAFF | TGTGCCAGCAGCTCCGGGACAGGGAACACTGAAGCTTTCTTT
NA | TRBJ1-2 | few | 11 | TRBV19 | CASHTGYGYTF | TGTGCCAGCCATACGGGGTATGGCTACACCTTC
TRBD2 | TRBJ2-7 | NA | 15 | TRBV4-3 | CASSQAAGGPHEQYF | TGCGCCAGCAGCCAAGCAGCGGGAGGGCCCCACGAGCAGTACTTC
NA | TRBJ1-2 | NA | 14 | TRBV10-3 | CAISDQGRHYGYTF | TGTGCCATCAGTGACCAGGGGCGCCACTATGGCTACACCTTC
NA | TRBJ2-7 | NA | 13 | TRBV19 | CASSNGRSYEQYF | TGTGCCAGTAGCAATGGGCGATCCTACGAGCAGTACTTC
NA | TRBJ1-5 | once | 14 | TRBV3-1/TRBV3-2 | CASSGTLAPQTQHF | TGTGCCAGCAGCGGGACTCTTGCCCCCCAAACCCAGCATTTT
NA | TRBJ1-6 | NA | 15 | TRBV9 | CASSVQGSYNSPLHF | TGTGCCAGCAGCGTACAGGGCTCCTATAATTCACCCCTCCACTTT
NA | TRBJ1-5 | once | 15 | TRBV7-9 | CASSLAAGGAQPQHF | TGTGCCAGCAGCTTAGCGGCGGGGGGGGCTCAGCCCCAGCATTTT
NA | TRBJ1-1 | NA | 14 | TRBV18 | CASSPEVLHTEAFF | TGTGCCAGCTCACCGGAGGTATTACACACTGAAGCTTTCTTT
TRBD1 | TRBJ1-5 | NA | 14 | TRBV6-5 | CASSQRTGNQPQHF | TGTGCCAGCAGTCAACGGACAGGAAATCAGCCCCAGCATTTT
TRBD1 | TRBJ2-4 | few | 15 | TRBV6-6 | CATGNPGQEENIQYF | TGTGCCACAGGCAACCCGGGACAGGAGGAAAACATTCAGTACTTC
TRBD2 | TRBJ2-1 | NA | 16 | TRBV5-1 | CASSFGTSGNYNEQFF | TGCGCCAGCAGCTTCGGGACTAGCGGGAACTACAATGAGCAGTTCTTC
NA | TRBJ2-1 | NA | 16 | TRBV2 | CASSEAGAHSHNEQFF | TGTGCCAGCAGTGAGGCAGGGGCGCATTCACACAATGAGCAGTTCTTC
NA | TRBJ1-2 | NA | 14 | TRBV11-2 | CASSLAGQGLSYTF | TGTGCCAGCAGCTTAGCAGGGCAGGGATTAAGCTACACCTTC
NA | TRBJ1-6 | NA | 15 | TRBV2 | CASSEGQGYNSPLHF | TGTGCCAGCAGTGAAGGTCAGGGGTATAATTCACCCCTCCACTTT
NA | TRBJ1-5 | NA | 16 | TRBV5-1 | CASSLGSGDSNQPQHF | TGCGCCAGCAGCTTGGGATCGGGGGATAGCAATCAGCCCCAGCATTTT
NA | TRBJ2-1 | NA | 12 | TRBV6-2/TRBV6-3 | CASSSVYNEQFF | TGTGCCAGCAGTTCCGTGTACAATGAGCAGTTCTTC
NA | TRBJ2-7 | once | 16 | TRBV27 | CASSLSRPQEGYEQYF | TGTGCCAGCAGTTTATCTAGACCACAGGAAGGGTACGAGCAGTACTTC
NA | TRBJ1-5 | NA | 13 | TRBV30 | CAWSERGGQPQHF | TGTGCCTGGAGTGAGCGGGGCGGACAGCCCCAGCATTTT
NA | TRBJ1-4 | few | 15 | TRBV14 | CASSQSVDPGEKLFF | TGTGCCAGCAGCCAAAGCGTTGACCCCGGGGAAAAACTGTTTTTT
TRBD2 | TRBJ2-1 | once | 14 | TRBV20-1 | CSASRVAGGSEQFF | TGCAGTGCTAGTAGGGTAGCGGGAGGGAGTGAGCAGTTCTTC
TRBD1 | TRBJ1-6 | NA | 15 | TRBV7-6 | CASSLGTGDNSPLHF | TGTGCCAGCAGCTTAGGGACAGGGGACAATTCACCCCTCCACTTT
TRBD2 | TRBJ2-3 | NA | 14 | TRBV27 | CASILAGRTDTQYF | TGTGCCAGCATTCTAGCGGGCCGCACAGATACGCAGTATTTT
TRBD2 | TRBJ2-7 | NA | 15 | TRBV7-2 | CASSFRTSGSYEQYF | TGTGCCAGCAGCTTCCGGACTAGCGGGAGCTACGAGCAGTACTTC
NA | TRBJ2-5 | NA | 15 | TRBV4-2 | CASSQHPSEGETQYF | TGTGCCAGCAGCCAACATCCCAGCGAGGGAGAGACCCAGTACTTC
NA | TRBJ2-7 | NA | 20 | TRBV21-1 | CASSKDGPKGDRLPSYEQYF | TGTGCCAGCAGCAAAGATGGTCCAAAGGGAGACAGGCTCCCATCCTACGAGCAGTACTTC
TRBD2 | TRBJ2-3 | few | 16 | TRBV27 | CASSPGTSGSTDTQYF | TGTGCCAGCAGTCCCGGGACTAGCGGGAGCACAGATACGCAGTATTTT
TRBD2 | TRBJ2-5 | once | 13 | TRBV30 | CAWSGLARETQYF | TGTGCCTGGAGTGGACTAGCTCGAGAGACCCAGTACTTC
NA | TRBJ1-5 | NA | 13 | TRBV3-1/TRBV3-2 | CASSQEGHMAQHF | TGTGCCAGCAGCCAAGAGGGCCATATGGCCCAGCATTTT
NA | TRBJ2-1 | few | 16 | TRBV9 | CASSVGEGEGYNEQFF | TGTGCCAGCAGCGTAGGGGAGGGGGAGGGATACAATGAGCAGTTCTTC
NA | TRBJ2-7 | NA | 12 | TRBV6-2/TRBV6-3 | CASSYSAQRQYF | TGTGCCAGCAGTTACTCAGCCCAGCGGCAGTACTTC
TRBD1 | TRBJ1-3 | NA | 14 | TRBV6-1 | CASRLGQVGNTIYF | TGTGCCAGCAGACTCGGACAGGTTGGAAACACCATATATTTT
TRBD1 | TRBJ2-2 | NA | 15 | TRBV12-5 | CASGPGTGFTGELFF | TGTGCTAGTGGTCCGGGGACAGGGTTCACCGGGGAGCTGTTTTTT
NA | TRBJ2-3 | NA | 14 | TRBV5-6 | CASSFPQSTDTQYF | TGTGCCAGCAGCTTCCCCCAGTCCACAGATACGCAGTATTTT
TRBD1 | TRBJ1-5 | NA | 15 | TRBV6-4 | CASSDLQGYSQPQHF | TGTGCCAGCAGTGACTTACAGGGGTATTCTCAGCCCCAGCATTTT